This TCR beta chain appears in the sequencing data of a study of blood T cell repertoires in COVID-19. Across the whole study: Acute and convalescent COVID-19 samples came from the United States, Italy and Spain. PBMCs, B-cell-depleted T cells, or T cells were the source of the cDNA or gDNA that made up the material.

V was pared by 2 bases and J by 6 bases, with 9 bases of the junction left unmatched. This CDR3 region has 15 residues. Germline assignment: CDR1 LGHDT and CDR2 YNNKEL (reference sequence). As handled by the study authors: The assay estimated nucleated cells by amplifying reference gene primers. Sequenced by immunoSEQ multiplex PCR; TCRdb stores in-frame clones only, minus some. The V and J calls and clone size are taken from that table; D and trimming were inferred from the DNA. The data show some 280,000 clones, over 80% seen once. The chain links TRBV3-1 (or the pseudogene TRBV3-2) to TRBJ2-7, with TRBD1 identical over 8 bases. Sequencing input: peripheral blood. The sequence came from a woman in her fifties or sixties with active or convalescent COVID-19. The CDR3 here is CASSQLGQGGGEQYF. The CDR3, as DNA: TGTGCCAGCAGCCAACTCGGACAGGGAGGAGGCGAGCAGTACTTC.